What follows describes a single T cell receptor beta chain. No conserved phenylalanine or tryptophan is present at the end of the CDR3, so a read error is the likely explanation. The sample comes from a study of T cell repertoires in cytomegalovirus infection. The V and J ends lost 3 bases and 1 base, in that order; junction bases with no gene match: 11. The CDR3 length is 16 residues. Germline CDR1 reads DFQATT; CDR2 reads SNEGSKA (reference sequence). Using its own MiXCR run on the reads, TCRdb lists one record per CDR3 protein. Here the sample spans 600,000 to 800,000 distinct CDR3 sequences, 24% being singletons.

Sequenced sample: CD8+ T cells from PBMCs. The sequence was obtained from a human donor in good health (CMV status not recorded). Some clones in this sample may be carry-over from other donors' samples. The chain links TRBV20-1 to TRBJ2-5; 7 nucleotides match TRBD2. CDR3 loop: CSASNSFGTIQETQYL. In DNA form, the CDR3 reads TGCAGTGCTAGCAATTCCTTTGGGACTATCCAAGAGACCCAGTACTTG.